The subject of this entry is one T cell receptor (beta chain). Its antigen is still unknown. The input lacks base qualities; no much larger clone sits a single base away. CDR1 and CDR2 (SGHAT, FQDESV) derive from the germline V gene (reference sequence). The junction shows trimming of 5 bases on V and 4 bases on J, plus 11 bases between the germline ends. The CDR3 numbers 13 residues from cysteine through phenylalanine. The CDR3 DNA has 39 bases and is translated from base 1. This record belongs to a study of immunodeficiency (dated by TCRdb to 2018 to 2020). With regard to the full study: To search for oligoclonality and VDJ recombination defects, the researchers carried out a repertoire analysis. Broader findings and caveats from the paper: Severe oligoclonality, judged by top-100 and total clonotype frequencies, was seen in patient CD8+ but not CD4+ T cells. V-J pairing and productive entropy of CD4+ T cells appeared to be similar between patients and controls. Entropy comparisons showed n=3 (open circles) for patients versus healthy controls; a thymic development effect was only suggested as possible.

Patients had fewer naive CD4 and especially CD8 T cells, with expanded effector memory subpopulations. Before TCR sequencing, CD3+CD4+ T cells were sorted out of fresh PBMCs. Genomic DNA was isolated using the QIAamp DNA Blood Mini Kit and then sent out for immunoSEQ repertoire analysis. Using a standard quantity of genomic DNA template, multiplex PCR was run to amplify the CDR3 regions. The PCR products underwent sequencing on an Illumina platform. The authors' analysis ran thus. Alignment of sequences to a reference was performed, and V, D and J gene definitions were taken from IMGT. A nearest-neighbor clustering algorithm merged closely related sequences to remove PCR and sequencing errors. V, D and J usage was examined in productive unique and total sequences using ImmunoSEQ Analyzer tools along with R version 3.6.1. Not all clones reach the TCRdb copy of this immuneACCESS table, which keeps in-frame sequences only. Checked studies attribute under half of the gap to unresolved V genes and leave the rest unexplained. V and J calls and clone size are as listed in that table; D and trimming were resolved from the DNA. This sample has a few thousand clones in its table, and 86% of those were observed once. 15% to 20% of the sample comes from the top ten.

This sequence originates from a woman aged 18-35 years with POLD1 deficiency. The sample taken for sequencing was CD4+ T cells from blood. This chain is built from TRBV11-1 and TRBJ1-2, and TRBD1 may be the D gene, going by 5 matching bases. The nucleotides are TGTGCCAGCAGCGCCGGGACCGGCTATGGCTACACCTTC. Translated, it reads CASSAGTGYGYTF.